The 12 T cell receptor beta chains listed next were all sequenced from one sample in a study of cytomegalovirus exposure and HLA in healthy donors. The PCR ran on 60 Vbeta and 13 Jbeta primers. Generated by immunoSEQ multiplex PCR, the TCRdb table keeps only in-frame clones and is missing some. The table lists about 130,000 clones, roughly 74% of them singletons. Material: PBMCs. The receptors shown here come from a man between 40 and 49 years old in good health and CMV-seropositive.

The CDR3 DNA reads TGTGCCAGCAGTGTTCAGGAGAACACCGGGGAGCTGTTTTTT. Its protein product is CASSVQENTGELFF. The rearrangement joins TRBV6-4 to TRBJ2-2; D unresolved. The V end lost 4 bases, the J end lost 1 base, and 7 bases lay between the germline ends. Germline CDR1 and CDR2: MRHNA and SNTAGT. The CDR3 is made up of 14 amino acids.

The rearrangement joins TRBV10-2 to TRBJ2-5; D possibly corresponds to TRBD2 (5 bases). Between the trimmed V and J ends, which lost 5 bases and 3 bases, there was a span of 13 bases. The germline CDR1 and CDR2 sequences are WSHSY and SAAADI. There are 14 residues in the CDR3. CDR3: CASSKVSAEETQYF. The CDR3 DNA reads TGCGCCAGCAGTAAGGTTAGCGCGGAAGAGACCCAGTACTTC.

This clone was picked up a small number of times. V is TRBV27 and J is TRBJ1-4; tentative D call: TRBD1 (6 bases). The CDR3 runs to 14 residues. The V end was cut by 3 bases, the J end by 8 bases, with 13 bases between. In germline, CDR1 is MNHEY, CDR2 SMNVEV (reference sequence). CDR3 bases: TGTGCCAGCAGTTTTCAGGGGCTCAGAGAAAAACTGTTTTTT. Its translation is CASSFQGLREKLFF.

This clone was found once. This chain links TRBV15 with TRBJ1-5; D might be TRBD1 (5 bases). The CDR3 contains 13 residues. Deletions cut 0 bases from V and 6 bases from J, with 6 bases between. Per the germline V gene, CDR1 is LNHNV and CDR2 is YYDKDF (reference sequence). CDR3 in amino acids: CATSRERGQPQHF. The CDR3 DNA is TGTGCCACCAGCAGAGAAAGGGGTCAGCCCCAGCATTTT.

This clone has only a few counts. The CDR3 bases are TGTGCCAGCAGTAGACAGGGGGACTCCTACGAGCAGTACTTC. It translates to CASSRQGDSYEQYF. V is TRBV6-1 and J is TRBJ2-5; TRBD1 agrees at 9 bases. Gene TRBJ2-7 matches the end of the DNA better, so the J call may be wrong. Germline values: CDR1 MNHNS, CDR2 SASEGT. This CDR3 contains 14 residues.

The rearrangement links TRBV28 to TRBJ1-2, with D unclear. CDR1 is MDHEN and CDR2 is SYDVKM in the germline V gene. V was trimmed by 4 bases and J by 2 bases, leaving 11 bases between them. The CDR3 totals 14 residues. CDR3 in DNA: TGTGCCAGCAGTTCCCTGGGAGGGAACTATGGCTACACCTTC. Its protein is CASSSLGGNYGYTF.

This chain joins TRBV7-6 and TRBJ1-1, with TRBD1 as a possible D gene (5 bases). There are 14 residues in the CDR3. V was cut by 1 base and J by 3 bases, with 9 bases left in between. The germline V gene has CDR1 SGHVS and CDR2 FNYEAQ. The CDR3 reads CASSLDPGDTEAFF. The CDR3 DNA reads TGTGCCAGCAGCTTAGACCCGGGGGACACTGAAGCTTTCTTT. Filled out from reference TRBV7-6 and TRBJ1-1, the complete variable domain reads GAGVSQSPRYKVTKRGQDVALRCDPISGHVSLYWYRQALGQGPEFLTYFNYEAQQDKSGLPNDRFSAERPEGSISTLTIQRTEQRDSAMYRCASSLDPGDTEAFFGQGTRLTVV.

This clone was seen once. One end of the junction does not line up with germline, which may come from a read error. The chain links TRBV27 to TRBJ2-2, with D perhaps matching TRBD1 (6 bases). The CDR3 is 14 amino acids. The germline gives CDR1 MNHEY, CDR2 SMNVEV (reference sequence). In DNA, the CDR3 is TGTGCCAGCAGCCATACAGGGAACACCGAGGAGCTGTTTTTT. This encodes CASSHTGNTEELFF.

This clone appeared a single time. Written as DNA, the CDR3 is TGTGCCAGCAGCATAAGCGGGAGGGAAGAGACCCAGTACTTC. As protein: CASSISGREETQYF. The genes are TRBV11-3 and TRBJ2-5; 10 bases align to TRBD2. Trimming took 5 bases from V and 3 from J; bases not matched to a gene: 3. This CDR3 region has 14 residues. CDR1 and CDR2 (germline): SGHNT, YENEEA.

In nucleotides, the CDR3 is TGTGCCTGGAGTGCTGTCTCTCCCGGGGAGCTGTTTTTT. This sequence encodes CAWSAVSPGELFF. The V call is TRBV30, the J call TRBJ2-2; D gene uncertain. This CDR3 has 13 residues. Germline CDR1 GTSNPN, CDR2 SVGIG (reference sequence). Trimming stripped 1 base from V and 6 bases from J, with 9 bases between.

This sequence joins TRBV2 and TRBJ2-2, with TRBD2 matching over 12 bases. After removal of 9 bases from V and 4 bases from J, the junction contained 12 bases not matched to a gene. The germline gives CDR1 SNHLY, CDR2 FYNNEI. The CDR3 covers 17 residues. The DNA for the CDR3 is TGTGCCAGGCCGACTAGCGGGAGCTTTCGAGTCACCGGGGAGCTGTTTTTT. This sequence encodes CARPTSGSFRVTGELFF.

The chain joins TRBV27 to TRBJ1-6; the D gene is possibly TRBD1 (5 bases). V lost 6 bases to trimming and J lost 6 bases, with 15 bases between them. From germline, CDR1 is MNHEY and CDR2 SMNVEV (reference sequence). This CDR3 comprises 15 residues. CDR3 in amino acids: CASRLTGGFNSPLHF. CDR3 nucleotide sequence: TGTGCCAGCAGATTAACGGGGGGGTTTAATTCACCCCTCCACTTT.